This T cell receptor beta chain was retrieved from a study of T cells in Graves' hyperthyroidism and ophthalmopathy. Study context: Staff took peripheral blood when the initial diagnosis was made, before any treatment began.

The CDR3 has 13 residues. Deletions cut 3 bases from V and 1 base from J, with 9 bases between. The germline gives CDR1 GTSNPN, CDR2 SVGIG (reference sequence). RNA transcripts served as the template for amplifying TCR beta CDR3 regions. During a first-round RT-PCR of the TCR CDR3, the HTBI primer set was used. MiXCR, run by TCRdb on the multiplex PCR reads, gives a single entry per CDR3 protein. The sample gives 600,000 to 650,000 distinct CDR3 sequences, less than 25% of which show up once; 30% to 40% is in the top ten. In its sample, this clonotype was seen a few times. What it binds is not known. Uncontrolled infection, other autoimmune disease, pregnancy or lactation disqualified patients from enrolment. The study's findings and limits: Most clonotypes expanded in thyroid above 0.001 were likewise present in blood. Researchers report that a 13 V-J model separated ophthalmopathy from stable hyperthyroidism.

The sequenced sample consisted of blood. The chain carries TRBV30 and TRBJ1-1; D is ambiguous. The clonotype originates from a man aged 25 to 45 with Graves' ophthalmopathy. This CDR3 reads CAWRNGKNTEAFF. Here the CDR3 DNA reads TGTGCCTGGAGGAATGGAAAGAACACTGAAGCTTTCTTT.